This T cell receptor (beta chain) was sequenced in a study of blood T cell repertoires in COVID-19. Study context: PBMCs, B-cell-depleted T cells, or T cells were the source of the cDNA or gDNA that made up the material.

CDR1 and CDR2 from the germline V gene are MNHEY and SVGAGI. This CDR3 is 16 amino acids long. Losses at the gene ends were 2 bases for V and 3 bases for J; bases not matched to a gene: 6. In the authors' workflow: Cell counts per sample came from amplifying reference gene primers. Assay: immunoSEQ multiplex PCR; the TCRdb copy retains only in-frame clones and omits some. D and trimming come from the DNA, and the V and J calls and clone size come from that table. The sample records about 70,000 clones, 75% to 80% being singletons. The sample consisted of peripheral blood. The origin of this receptor is a woman in her sixties or seventies with acute or convalescent COVID-19. The chain is built from TRBV6-5 and TRBJ1-2, with 10 bases matching TRBD1. The CDR3 DNA sequence: TGTGCCAGCAGTTACGGGGGACAGGGGATAGACTATGGCTACACCTTC. Translation: CASSYGGQGIDYGYTF.